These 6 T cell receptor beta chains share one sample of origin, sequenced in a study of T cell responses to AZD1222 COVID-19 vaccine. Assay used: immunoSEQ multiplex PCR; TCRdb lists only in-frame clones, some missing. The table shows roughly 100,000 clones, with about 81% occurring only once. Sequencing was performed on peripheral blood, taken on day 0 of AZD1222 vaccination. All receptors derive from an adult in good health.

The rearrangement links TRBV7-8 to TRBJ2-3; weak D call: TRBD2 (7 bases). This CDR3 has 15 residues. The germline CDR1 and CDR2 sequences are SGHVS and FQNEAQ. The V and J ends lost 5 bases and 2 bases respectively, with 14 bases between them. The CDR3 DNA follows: TGTGCCAGCAGCCGAGAACGGGGGGCCACAGATACGCAGTATTTT. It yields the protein CASSRERGATDTQYF.

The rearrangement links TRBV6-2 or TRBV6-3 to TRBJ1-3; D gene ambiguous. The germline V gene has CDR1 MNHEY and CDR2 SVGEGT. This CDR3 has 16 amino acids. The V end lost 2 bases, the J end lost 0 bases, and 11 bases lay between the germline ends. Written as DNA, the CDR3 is TGTGCCAGCAGTTACCAAGGCGGTTCCTCTGGAAACACCATATATTTT. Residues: CASSYQGGSSGNTIYF.

CDR3 loop: CASSETGMNTEAFF. The CDR3 DNA reads TGTGCCAGCAGTGAAACAGGGATGAACACTGAAGCTTTCTTT. This chain connects TRBV6-1 to TRBJ1-1; a possible D gene is TRBD1 (6 bases). This CDR3 spans 14 amino acids. V gave up 2 bases and J gave up 0 bases, with 7 bases separating them. Germline CDR1 and CDR2: MNHNS and SASEGT.

CDR3 DNA sequence: TGCGCCAGCAGCTGGACAGCAAACACCGGGGAGCTGTTTTTT. It specifies CASSWTANTGELFF. This rearrangement joins TRBV5-1 to TRBJ2-2, with D possibly TRBD1 on 6 matching bases. This CDR3 comprises 14 residues. V was trimmed by 3 bases and J by 2 bases, leaving 8 bases between them. The germline CDR1 and CDR2 sequences are SGHRS and YFSETQ.

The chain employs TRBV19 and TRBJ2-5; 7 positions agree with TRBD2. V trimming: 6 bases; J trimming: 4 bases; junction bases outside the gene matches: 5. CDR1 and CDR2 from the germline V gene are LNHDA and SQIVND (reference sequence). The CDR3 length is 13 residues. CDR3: CASSWGGGETQYF. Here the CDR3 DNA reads TGTGCCAGTAGCTGGGGGGGTGGAGAGACCCAGTACTTC.

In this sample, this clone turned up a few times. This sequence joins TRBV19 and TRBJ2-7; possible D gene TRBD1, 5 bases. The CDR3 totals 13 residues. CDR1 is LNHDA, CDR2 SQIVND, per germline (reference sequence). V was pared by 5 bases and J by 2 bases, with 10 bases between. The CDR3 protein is CASSRGQAYEQYF. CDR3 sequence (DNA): TGTGCCAGTAGTCGCGGACAAGCCTACGAGCAGTACTTC.